These 5 T cell receptor beta chains share one sample of origin, sequenced in a study of shared clonotypes between healthy human individuals. Sequencing was performed with immunoSEQ multiplex PCR; in TCRdb, only in-frame clones are kept and a portion is missing. The data show approximately 470,000 clones, around 73% seen once. What was sequenced was PBMCs. Every receptor here comes from a woman aged 40 to 50 in good health. Some clones in this sample may be carry-over from other donors' samples.

This sequence joins TRBV10-2 and TRBJ1-4; 8 bases fit TRBD1. The CDR3 sequence is 14 residues long. With 5 bases clipped from V and 5 bases from J, the junction kept 4 bases outside the gene matches. Germline CDR1 and CDR2: WSHSY and SAAADI. The CDR3 sequence is CASSSGQGNEKLFF. The CDR3, as DNA: TGCGCCAGCAGTAGTGGACAGGGAAATGAAAAACTGTTTTTT.

The chain has TRBV6-1 and TRBJ2-1; TRBD2 matches 10 bases. From germline, CDR1 is MNHNS and CDR2 SASEGT. The CDR3 runs to 14 residues. V was pared by 5 bases and J by 6 bases, with 4 bases of the junction left unmatched. The chain's CDR3 is CASSFKREGNEQFF. The CDR3 DNA is TGTGCCAGCAGTTTTAAGCGGGAGGGCAATGAGCAGTTCTTC.

The chain employs TRBV4-1 and TRBJ2-7, with D perhaps matching TRBD1 (5 bases). Trimming removed 1 base at V and 4 bases at J, with 14 bases between. Germline V gene lookup returns CDR1 MGHRA and CDR2 YSYEKL. This CDR3 comprises 15 residues. The CDR3 sequence is CASSQAPHQGYEQYF. The CDR3 DNA is TGCGCCAGCAGCCAAGCCCCCCACCAGGGTTACGAGCAGTACTTC.

The chain joins TRBV10-3 to TRBJ1-5, with D tentatively TRBD1 (5 bases). Looked up from germline, CDR1 is ENHRY and CDR2 is SYGVKD. Trimming stripped 4 bases from V and 4 bases from J, with 11 bases between. This CDR3 has 14 amino acids. CDR3: CAISAGGMNQPQHF. As DNA, the CDR3 is TGTGCCATCAGTGCTGGGGGGATGAATCAGCCCCAGCATTTT.

The table lists this clone with a few counts. The rearrangement links TRBV7-9 to TRBJ2-5; D is unclear. In germline, CDR1 is SEHNR, CDR2 FQNEAQ (reference sequence). Trimming shortened V by 7 bases and J by 5 bases, and 23 bases separated the two germline ends. This CDR3 has 16 residues. CDR3 DNA: TGTGCCAGCACCAACCCACCAGAAGGTGGTTCGGAGACCCAGTACTTC. Translated: CASTNPPEGGSETQYF.